This TCR beta chain is from a study of blood T cell repertoires in COVID-19. Overall study: Sites in the United States, Italy and Spain provided acute and convalescent COVID-19 samples. PBMCs, B-cell-depleted T cells, or T cells were the source of the cDNA or gDNA that made up the material.

How the authors handled the data: The assay estimated nucleated cells by amplifying reference gene primers. Using immunoSEQ multiplex PCR, the repertoire was profiled, and TCRdb retains in-frame clones only, with some absent. The V and J calls and clone size are taken from that table; D and trimming were inferred from the DNA. The data show about 260,000 clones, around 86% seen once. CDR1 is SEHNR and CDR2 is FQNEAQ in the germline V gene (reference sequence). The CDR3 is made up of 15 amino acids. J gave up 6 bases and V 3 bases, and 7 bases lay outside the gene matches. The chain has TRBV7-9 and TRBJ2-2, with 7 bases that match TRBD1. Sample: peripheral blood. The TCR comes from a woman aged 40-49 years who had recovered from COVID-19. The CDR3 spells CASSFDRVGAGELFF. CDR3 coding DNA: TGTGCCAGCAGCTTCGACAGGGTTGGGGCCGGGGAGCTGTTTTTT.